Below are 7 T cell receptor beta chains sequenced from a single sample in a study of CD8+ T cells in alopecia areata. In each case, RNA was isolated and then reverse transcribed into cDNA as the sequencing template. TCRdb's copy holds only in-frame clones and misses some; the assay was immunoSEQ multiplex PCR. The sample comprises approximately 150,000 clones, less than 80% of which are singletons, and over 10% rests with the top ten. The sample in question was CD8+ T cells sorted from blood, obtained at week 0. These receptors originate from a human donor with alopecia areata.

The V call is TRBV5-6, the J call TRBJ1-1; tentative D call: TRBD1 (5 bases). This CDR3 comprises 12 residues. CDR1 and CDR2 (germline): SGHDT, YYEEEE. Trimming removed 4 bases at V and 6 bases at J, with 10 bases between. CDR3 region: CASSVGTSEAFF. Here the CDR3 DNA reads TGTGCCAGCAGCGTCGGGACTTCTGAAGCTTTCTTT.

The V gene is TRBV27, the J gene TRBJ2-7; D is possibly TRBD2 (6 bases). The V end was cut by 8 bases, the J end by 0 bases, with 17 bases between. Germline assignment: CDR1 MNHEY and CDR2 SMNVEV (reference sequence). The CDR3 is 15 amino acids. The CDR3 protein is CASSRRGGYSYEQYF. The CDR3 DNA follows: TGTGCCAGCTCACGGAGGGGAGGATACTCCTACGAGCAGTACTTC.

V usage is TRBV7-2 and J usage is TRBJ2-7; D gene uncertain. V gave up 7 bases and J gave up 2 bases, with 12 bases separating them. CDR1 is SGHTA, CDR2 FQGNSA, per germline. This CDR3 comprises 13 residues. CDR3 sequence (DNA): TGTGCCAGCAACCTTCTAAGCGCCTACGAGCAGTACTTC. It translates to CASNLLSAYEQYF.

This clone has a handful of counts. The chain links TRBV2 to TRBJ2-7, with D hard to call. Germline CDR1 reads SNHLY; CDR2 reads FYNNEI. The CDR3 is made up of 15 amino acids. V gave up 4 bases and J gave up 0 bases, with 13 bases separating them. The CDR3 is CASSVGRQSSYEQYF. The CDR3 coding sequence is TGTGCCAGCAGTGTAGGCAGACAAAGCTCCTACGAGCAGTACTTC.

This clone appeared a single time. The J gene is TRBJ1-1, the V gene TRBV6-5; TRBD1 matches at 9 bases. V lost 6 bases to trimming and J lost 4 bases; unmatched junction nucleotides: 6. The CDR3 sequence is 14 residues long. Germline V gene lookup returns CDR1 MNHEY and CDR2 SVGAGI. CDR3 amino acids: CASSPGQGLTEAFF. In DNA form, the CDR3 reads TGTGCCAGCAGCCCGGGACAGGGACTCACTGAAGCTTTCTTT.

The gene calls are TRBV10-3 and TRBJ2-3; D not resolved. The germline V and J ends were trimmed by 10 bases and 6 bases, with 14 bases remaining between them. Looked up from germline, CDR1 is ENHRY and CDR2 is SYGVKD. This CDR3 contains 12 residues. The CDR3 sequence: CATKGPGDTQYF. The CDR3 DNA reads as TGTGCCACCAAGGGCCCTGGGGATACGCAGTATTTT.

This clone was observed a handful of times. The chain has TRBV29-1 and TRBJ2-7; a weak D match, TRBD2 (6 bases). Trimming removed 3 bases at V and 4 bases at J, with 10 bases between. In germline, CDR1 is SQVTM, CDR2 ANQGSEA. The CDR3 extends over 12 amino acids. The CDR3 here is CSVDRGGYEQYF. DNA for the CDR3: TGCAGCGTTGATCGTGGGGGGTACGAGCAGTACTTC.